These T cell receptor beta chains were read from a single sample in a study of T-cell reconstitution after alpha-beta-depleted transplantation in children. TCRdb processed the PCR reads anew with MiXCR; each CDR3 protein has one entry. Of some 200,000 distinct CDR3 sequences listed, roughly a tenth are singletons. The starting material was PBMCs from the stem cell graft donor, obtained from the stem cell graft. These receptors came from a human donor who donated a stem cell graft to a child with acute lymphoblastic leukemia. Each CDR3 is given with its conserved first and last residue. A D gene is named only where the DNA matches it firmly. A row's size may be missing; if present it is once, few, many or a size class.

TRBJ1-3 | . | . | TRBV7-8 | CASSSPRAGRNTIYF | TGTGCCAGCAGCTCCCCTCGGGCAGGCCGAAACACCATATATTTT
TRBJ2-7 | many | . | TRBV25-1 | CASHEPPYPYPGCSSYEQYF | TGTGCCAGCCATGAACCCCCCTATCCTTACCCAGGATGCAGCTCCTACGAGCAGTACTTC
TRBJ1-1 | . | . | TRBV11-2 | CASSLVNRVIAFF | TGTGCCAGCAGCTTAGTGAACAGGGTGATAGCTTTCTTT
TRBJ2-5 | few | . | TRBV7-9 | CASSLDRLAQTQYF | TGTGCCAGCAGCTTAGATCGGCTAGCCCAGACCCAGTACTTC
TRBJ1-4 | . | TRBD1 | TRBV27 | CASSWTGLHEKLFF | TGTGCCAGCAGTTGGACAGGGCTGCATGAAAAACTGTTTTTT
TRBJ2-1 | . | TRBD2 | TRBV10-2 | CASRVSGGGLDEQFF | TGCGCCAGCCGCGTGTCGGGGGGGGGCCTGGATGAGCAGTTCTTC
TRBJ2-3 | many | . | TRBV29-1 | CSVENTPTLTDTQYF | TGCAGCGTAGAGAATACACCGACCCTCACAGATACGCAGTATTTT
TRBJ1-5 | . | TRBD1 | TRBV12-3/TRBV12-4 | CASSPPGTGGHQPQHF | TGTGCCAGCAGTCCCCCCGGGACAGGGGGCCATCAGCCCCAGCATTTT
TRBJ2-5 | . | . | TRBV29-1 | CSVAQEAGETQYF | TGCAGCGTTGCCCAGGAAGCCGGGGAGACCCAGTACTTC
TRBJ1-1 | . | TRBD1 | TRBV2 | CASSEDRATEAFF | TGTGCCAGCAGTGAGGACAGGGCTACTGAAGCTTTCTTT
TRBJ2-4 | few | . | TRBV5-4 | CASSRGAGGDIQYF | TGTGCCAGCAGCCGGGGGGCTGGCGGAGACATTCAGTACTTC
TRBJ2-5 | . | . | TRBV11-2 | CASSLDGRIEETQYF | TGTGCCAGCAGCTTAGATGGACGGATAGAAGAGACCCAGTACTTC
TRBJ2-2 | many | . | TRBV5-1 | CASSLVWAANTGELFF | TGCGCCAGCAGCTTGGTTTGGGCTGCGAACACCGGGGAGCTGTTTTTT
TRBJ2-5 | many | . | TRBV2 | CASNWQAETQYF | TGTGCCAGCAATTGGCAGGCAGAGACCCAGTACTTC
TRBJ1-6 | few | . | TRBV12-3/TRBV12-4 | CASSSRDTRSPLHF | TGTGCCAGCAGCTCCCGGGACACCAGGTCACCCCTCCACTTT
TRBJ1-2 | . | . | TRBV5-1 | CASSTAEKGYTF | TGCGCCAGCAGCACCGCAGAGAAGGGCTACACCTTC
TRBJ1-2 | few | . | TRBV5-1 | CASSVGQIGANYGYTF | TGCGCCAGCAGCGTCGGACAGATCGGGGCTAACTATGGCTACACCTTC
TRBJ1-1 | many | . | TRBV7-9 | CASSFSGLEAFF | TGTGCCAGCAGCTTTTCTGGGCTCGAAGCTTTCTTT
TRBJ2-3 | many | . | TRBV9 | CASSVGGLSTDTQYF | TGTGCCAGCAGCGTAGGCGGGCTTAGCACAGATACGCAGTATTTT
TRBJ2-1 | few | . | TRBV27 | CASSPIDGEQFF | TGTGCCAGCAGCCCAATCGACGGTGAGCAGTTCTTC
TRBJ1-2 | few | . | TRBV27 | CASSFRRVGGYTF | TGTGCCAGCAGTTTTAGGAGGGTCGGTGGCTACACCTTC
TRBJ2-4 | many | TRBD1 | TRBV12-3/TRBV12-4 | CASSLGDRDIQYF | TGTGCCAGCAGTTTAGGGGACAGGGACATTCAGTACTTC
TRBJ2-7 | once | . | TRBV19 | CASGKRTGTYEQYF | TGTGCCAGTGGTAAAAGAACAGGGACCTACGAGCAGTACTTC
TRBJ1-2 | once | . | TRBV7-2 | CASSLVARTAGYTF | TGTGCCAGCAGCTTAGTCGCCAGGACGGCTGGCTACACCTTC
TRBJ2-5 | . | TRBD2 | TRBV6-1 | CASRLAGRSSETQYF | TGTGCCAGCAGACTAGCGGGGCGATCCTCGGAGACCCAGTACTTC
TRBJ2-2 | many | . | TRBV5-1 | CASSLRRGIYGELFF | TGCGCCAGCAGCTTGAGACGGGGAATTTACGGGGAGCTGTTTTTT
TRBJ1-4 | . | . | TRBV7-9 | CASSPGQAATNEKLFF | TGTGCCAGCAGCCCCGGACAAGCTGCAACTAATGAAAAACTGTTTTTT
TRBJ1-1 | few | . | TRBV10-3 | CAISESRNTEAFF | TGTGCCATCAGTGAGTCTCGTAACACTGAAGCTTTCTTT
TRBJ2-2 | many | TRBD1 | TRBV12-3/TRBV12-4 | CASSRTGGTGELFF | TGTGCCAGCAGCCGGACAGGGGGCACCGGGGAGCTGTTTTTT
TRBJ1-2 | few | TRBD1 | TRBV7-9 | CASSTPDRWANYGYTF | TGTGCCAGCAGCACTCCGGACAGGTGGGCTAACTATGGCTACACCTTC
TRBJ2-1 | . | . | TRBV29-1 | CSVELEGSYNEQFF | TGCAGCGTTGAACTGGAGGGCTCCTACAATGAGCAGTTCTTC
TRBJ2-2 | many | . | TRBV27 | CASSLLVANTGELFF | TGTGCCAGCAGTTTATTAGTAGCGAACACCGGGGAGCTGTTTTTT
TRBJ2-6 | few | . | TRBV12-3/TRBV12-4 | CASSFWVSGANVLTF | TGTGCCAGCAGTTTTTGGGTTTCTGGGGCCAACGTCCTGACTTTC
TRBJ2-7 | . | . | TRBV7-2 | CASSPHPLYEQYF | TGTGCCAGCAGCCCCCATCCGCTCTACGAGCAGTACTTC
TRBJ2-1 | many | TRBD1 | TRBV19 | CASRKDREWYNEQFF | TGTGCCAGTAGGAAAGACAGGGAATGGTACAATGAGCAGTTCTTC
TRBJ2-1 | many | . | TRBV29-1 | CSVAVSNEQFF | TGCAGCGTTGCGGTATCCAATGAGCAGTTCTTC
TRBJ1-1 | many | . | TRBV29-1 | CSVEGNVGQSTEAFF | TGCAGCGTTGAAGGTAATGTCGGGCAAAGCACTGAAGCTTTCTTT
TRBJ1-1 | . | TRBD1 | TRBV12-3/TRBV12-4 | CASSPSDREPPWTTEAFF | TGTGCCAGCAGTCCGTCAGACAGGGAACCCCCCTGGACCACTGAAGCTTTCTTT
TRBJ1-5 | few | . | TRBV2 | CASSDRREPQHF | TGTGCCAGCAGTGACCGCCGGGAGCCCCAGCATTTT
TRBJ1-1 | many | TRBD1 | TRBV6-1 | CASRLDRGGKAFF | TGTGCCAGCAGACTGGACAGGGGTGGAAAAGCTTTCTTT
TRBJ2-7 | . | . | TRBV2 | CASSEQAGATTYEQYF | TGTGCCAGCAGTGAACAGGCGGGGGCGACCACGTACGAGCAGTACTTC
TRBJ2-1 | . | TRBD2 | TRBV20-1 | CSAREAGDYYNEQFF | TGCAGTGCTAGAGAAGCGGGGGACTACTACAATGAGCAGTTCTTC
TRBJ1-1 | many | . | TRBV2 | CASSVHGEAFF | TGTGCCAGCAGTGTCCACGGAGAAGCTTTCTTT
TRBJ1-3 | few | . | TRBV5-1 | CASSGMGGSGNTIYF | TGCGCCAGCAGCGGGATGGGGGGCTCTGGAAACACCATATATTTT
TRBJ2-7 | . | . | TRBV5-1 | CASSLDAQPVYEQYF | TGCGCCAGCAGCTTAGACGCCCAGCCCGTATACGAGCAGTACTTC
TRBJ2-2 | many | . | TRBV5-1 | CASGEFDRLKKNTGELFF | TGCGCCAGCGGGGAATTCGACAGACTAAAGAAAAACACCGGGGAGCTGTTTTTT
TRBJ2-1 | many | TRBD2 | TRBV2 | CASRGLAGLINEQFF | TGTGCCAGCAGGGGACTAGCGGGGCTAATCAATGAGCAGTTCTTC
TRBJ1-4 | . | . | TRBV21-1 | CASTRGGFNEKLFF | TGTGCCAGCACCCGTGGAGGATTTAATGAAAAACTGTTTTTT
TRBJ1-6 | . | . | TRBV3-1 | CASSQSVRPLHF | TGTGCCAGCAGCCAATCGGTTAGACCCCTCCACTTT
TRBJ2-7 | many | . | TRBV11-2 | CASSSPWRQAYEQYF | TGTGCCAGCAGCTCCCCATGGAGACAGGCCTACGAGCAGTACTTC